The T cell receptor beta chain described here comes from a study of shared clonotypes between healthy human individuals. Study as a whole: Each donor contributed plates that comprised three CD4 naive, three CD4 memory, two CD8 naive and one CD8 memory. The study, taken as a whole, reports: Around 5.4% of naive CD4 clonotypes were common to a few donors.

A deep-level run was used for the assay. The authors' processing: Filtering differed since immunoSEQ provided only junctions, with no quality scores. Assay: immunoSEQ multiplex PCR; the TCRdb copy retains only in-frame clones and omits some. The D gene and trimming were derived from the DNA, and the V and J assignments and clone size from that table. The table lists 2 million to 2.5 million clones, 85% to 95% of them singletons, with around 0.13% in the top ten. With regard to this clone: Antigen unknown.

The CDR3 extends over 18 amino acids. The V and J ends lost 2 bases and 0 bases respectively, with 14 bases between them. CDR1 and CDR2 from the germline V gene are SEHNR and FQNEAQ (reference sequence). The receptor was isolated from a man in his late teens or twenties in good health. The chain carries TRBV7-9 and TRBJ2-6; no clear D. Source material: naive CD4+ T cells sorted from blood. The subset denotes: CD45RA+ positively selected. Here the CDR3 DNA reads TGTGCCAGCAGCTTATCACATACCTACCCCTCTGGGGCCAACGTCCTGACTTTC. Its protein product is CASSLSHTYPSGANVLTF.